This T cell receptor beta chain stems from a study of CD8 T cells in ankylosing spondylitis. Germline V CDR1 and CDR2: MDHEN, SYDVKM. The V end lost 10 bases, the J end lost 4 bases, and 13 bases lay between the germline ends. This CDR3 is 12 amino acids long. A single record per CDR3 protein comes from TCRdb applying MiXCR to the 5' RACE reads. The sample carries roughly 130,000 distinct CDR3 sequences, roughly 8.3% recorded once. The chain employs TRBV28 and TRBJ2-5; D is unresolved. This sequence was found in a male donor with ankylosing spondylitis. Input material: synovial fluid, either unsorted or a sorted T cell fraction (not recorded which). The CDR3 DNA follows: TGTGCCACCAGAAGTCCTCTAGAGACCCAGTACTTC. Translated: CATRSPLETQYF.